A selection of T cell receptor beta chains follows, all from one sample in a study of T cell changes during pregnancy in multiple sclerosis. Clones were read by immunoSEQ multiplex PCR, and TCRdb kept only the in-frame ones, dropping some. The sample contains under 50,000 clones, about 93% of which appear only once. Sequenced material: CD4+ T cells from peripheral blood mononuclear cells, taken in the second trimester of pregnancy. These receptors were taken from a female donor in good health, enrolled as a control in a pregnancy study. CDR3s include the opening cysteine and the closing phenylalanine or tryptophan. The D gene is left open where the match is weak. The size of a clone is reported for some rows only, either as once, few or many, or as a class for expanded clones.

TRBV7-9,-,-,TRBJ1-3,TGTGCCAGCAGCTCGGGTGGGTCTGGAAACACCATATATTTT,CASSSGGSGNTIYF
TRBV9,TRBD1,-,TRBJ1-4,TGTGCCAGCTCCCTCCGGGACAGGGGCTCAACTAATGAAAAACTGTTTTTT,CASSLRDRGSTNEKLFF
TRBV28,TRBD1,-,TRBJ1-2,TGTGCCAGCTACACGGGACAGGGAGGCTACACCTTC,CASYTGQGGYTF
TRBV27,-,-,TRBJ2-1,TGTGCCAGCAGTTTATTTGCGGGGCGCTCCTACAATGAGCAGTTCTTC,CASSLFAGRSYNEQFF
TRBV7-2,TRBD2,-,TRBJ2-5,TGTGCCAGCAGCTATACCGGGACTAGCGGGGGCAGAGGGACCCAGTACTTC,CASSYTGTSGGRGTQYF
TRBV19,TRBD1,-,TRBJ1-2,TGTGCCAGTAAGGGACAGGGGGCGAATGGCTACACCTTC,CASKGQGANGYTF
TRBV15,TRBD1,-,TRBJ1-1,TGTGCCACCAGCAGAGCCGCAGGGGGAAACACTGAAGCTTTCTTT,CATSRAAGGNTEAFF
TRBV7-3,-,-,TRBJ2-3,TGTGCCAGCAGCTTAGCGGGACCGAGCACAGATACGCAGTATTTT,CASSLAGPSTDTQYF
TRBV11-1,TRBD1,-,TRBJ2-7,TGTGCCAGCAGCCAAGAGATAATACAGGGGATTTTCGACGAGCAGTACTTC,CASSQEIIQGIFDEQYF
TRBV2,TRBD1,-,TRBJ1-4,TGTGCCAGCAGCAAGAGGGACAGCAATGAAAAACTGTTTTTT,CASSKRDSNEKLFF
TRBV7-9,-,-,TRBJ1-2,TGTGCCAGCAGCTTAGATCTGGGGCGGTATGGCTACACCTTC,CASSLDLGRYGYTF
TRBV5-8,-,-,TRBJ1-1,TGTGCCAGCAGCCGTGGGACAAAGATGAACACTGAAGCTTTCTTT,CASSRGTKMNTEAFF
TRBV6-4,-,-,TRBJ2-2,TGTGCCAGCAGCCCCCAGGGTACCGGGGAGCTGTTTTTT,CASSPQGTGELFF
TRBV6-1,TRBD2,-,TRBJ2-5,TGTGCCAGCAGTGCGGGGGGGTCTAAAGAGACCCAGTACTTC,CASSAGGSKETQYF
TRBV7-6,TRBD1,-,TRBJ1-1,TGTGCCAGCAGCTCACGACGGGACAGGAACACTGAAGCTTTCTTT,CASSSRRDRNTEAFF
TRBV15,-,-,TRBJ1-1,TGTGCCACCAGCAGAGAACTTGGACAAGGGAACACTGAAGCTTTCTTT,CATSRELGQGNTEAFF
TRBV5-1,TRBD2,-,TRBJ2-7,TGCGCCAGCAGGAAAGAGCGGGGGGGATACGAGCAGTACTTC,CASRKERGGYEQYF
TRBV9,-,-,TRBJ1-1,TGTGCCAGCAGCGAACAGGGTACGCAACCTTTCTTT,CASSEQGTQPFF
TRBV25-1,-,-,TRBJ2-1,TGTGCCAGCAGCAGAGAACAGGGGGGGAATGAGCAGTTCTTC,CASSREQGGNEQFF
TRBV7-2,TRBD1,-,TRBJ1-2,TGTGCCAGCAGCTTAGCAAGGACAGGGAATGGCTACACCTTC,CASSLARTGNGYTF
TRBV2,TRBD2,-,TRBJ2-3,TGTGCCAGCAGCCCGGGACTAGCGGGGAGCACAGATACGCAGTATTTT,CASSPGLAGSTDTQYF
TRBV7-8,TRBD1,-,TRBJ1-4,TGTGCCAGCGGGGTGCCACTTGACAGGGGGCTTACCTATCCAAATGAAAAACTGTTTTTT,CASGVPLDRGLTYPNEKLFF
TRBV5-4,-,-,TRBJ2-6,TGTGCCAGCAGCCCGAAACTCTCTGGGGCCAACGTCCTGACTTTC,CASSPKLSGANVLTF
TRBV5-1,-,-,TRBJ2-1,TGCGCCAGCAGGACCGGGGGTGAGCAGTTCTTC,CASRTGGEQFF
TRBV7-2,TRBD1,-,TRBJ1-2,TGTGCCAGCAGCCGATCCGGACAGGAGCTCCCCTATGGCTACACCTTC,CASSRSGQELPYGYTF
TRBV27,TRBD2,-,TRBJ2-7,TGTGCCAGCAGTCCTACGACGATGGGTAGCGGGGTCCCCTACGAGCAGTACTTC,CASSPTTMGSGVPYEQYF
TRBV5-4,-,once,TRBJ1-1,TGTGCCAGCAGCGAACAGGGTGGCACTGAAGCTTTCTTT,CASSEQGGTEAFF
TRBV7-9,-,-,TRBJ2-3,TGTGCCAGCAGCTCCGGACTAATCACAGATACGCAGTATTTT,CASSSGLITDTQYF
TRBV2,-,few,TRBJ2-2,TGTGCCAGCAAGAACAGTCAGAACACCGGGGAGCTGTTTTTT,CASKNSQNTGELFF
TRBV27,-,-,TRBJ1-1,TGTGCCAGCAGATCAGACAGCCAGAACACTGAAGCTTTCTTT,CASRSDSQNTEAFF
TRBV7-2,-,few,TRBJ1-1,TGTGCCAGCAGCTACCGTTTCGGAGGGTTGAACACTGAAGCTTTCTTT,CASSYRFGGLNTEAFF
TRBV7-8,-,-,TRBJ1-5,TGTGCCAGCAGCTTTACAGGGATAAATCAGCCCCAGCATTTT,CASSFTGINQPQHF
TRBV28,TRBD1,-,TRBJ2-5,TGTGCCAGCCTGGACAGGGGGCGCAGGGAAGAGACCCAGTACTTC,CASLDRGRREETQYF
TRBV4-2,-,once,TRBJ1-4,TGTGCCAGCAGCCAAAAAGGGGGTAGCGAAAAACTGTTTTTT,CASSQKGGSEKLFF
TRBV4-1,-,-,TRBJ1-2,TGCGCCAGCAGCCAACCCAGACAGCGGGCATATAACTATGGCTACACCTTC,CASSQPRQRAYNYGYTF
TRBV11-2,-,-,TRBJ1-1,TGTGCCAGCAGCTCCCCGGTAGGGGGGAACACTGAAGCTTTCTTT,CASSSPVGGNTEAFF
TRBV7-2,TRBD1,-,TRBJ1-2,TGTGCCAGCACCCGGACAGGGGCTAACTATGGCTACACCTTC,CASTRTGANYGYTF
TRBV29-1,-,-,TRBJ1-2,TGCAGCGTTGTGACACCTGACTATGGCTACACCTTC,CSVVTPDYGYTF
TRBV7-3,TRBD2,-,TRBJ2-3,TGTGCCAGCAGCCTCGGACTAGCGGGGTCCACAGATACGCAGTATTTT,CASSLGLAGSTDTQYF
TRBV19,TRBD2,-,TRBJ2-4,TGTGCCAGCAAGAGCAGGACTAGCGGGGGGGGCAAAAACATTCAGTACTTC,CASKSRTSGGGKNIQYF
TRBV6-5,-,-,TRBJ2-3,TGTGCCAGCAGTCCCCAGATTACAGATACGCAGTATTTT,CASSPQITDTQYF
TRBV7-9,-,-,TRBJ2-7,TGTGCCAGCAGCCCCTACGGTGGCGGCGAGCAGTACTTC,CASSPYGGGEQYF
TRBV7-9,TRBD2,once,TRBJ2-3,TGTGCCAGCAGCTCCGGGACTAGTTCAATGTGGCATACGCAGTATTTT,CASSSGTSSMWHTQYF
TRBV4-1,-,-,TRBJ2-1,TGCGCCAGCAGCCAAGATCAGGGTGAGAGCTCCTACAATGAGCAGTTCTTC,CASSQDQGESSYNEQFF
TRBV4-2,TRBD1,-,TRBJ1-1,TGTGCCAGCAGCCAAGTGGACAGGGGGGCCGCTGAAGCTTTCTTT,CASSQVDRGAAEAFF
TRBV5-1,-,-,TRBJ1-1,TGCGCCAGCAGCTTGGCAGACAGGATAAACACTGAAGCTTTCTTT,CASSLADRINTEAFF
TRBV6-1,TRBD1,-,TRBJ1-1,TGTGCCAGTCCGACAGGGAGGAGTGTCGGTAAAGCTTTCTTT,CASPTGRSVGKAFF
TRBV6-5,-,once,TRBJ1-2,TGTGCCAGCCTTGACAGGTCTGTTGGCTACACCTTC,CASLDRSVGYTF
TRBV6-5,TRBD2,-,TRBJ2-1,TGTGCCAGCAGCCACCGAGCGGGGGGCTACAATGAGCAGTTCTTC,CASSHRAGGYNEQFF
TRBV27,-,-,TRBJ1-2,TGTGCCAGCAGCTTACGTGCTAACTATGGCTACACCTTC,CASSLRANYGYTF
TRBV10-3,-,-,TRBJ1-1,TGTGCCATCAGTGACCGCGGACTCTCTGAAGCTTTCTTT,CAISDRGLSEAFF
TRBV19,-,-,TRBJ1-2,TGTGCCAGTAGTATAAACTTCGCGGGGTCCCCTTATCCCTATGGCTACACCTTC,CASSINFAGSPYPYGYTF
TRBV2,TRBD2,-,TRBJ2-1,TGTGCCAGCAAAGCGGGGGCCTACAATGAGCAGTTCTTC,CASKAGAYNEQFF
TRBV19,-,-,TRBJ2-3,TGTGCCTGCTCTTCCCCCGGAGGCTTAACAGATACGCAGTATTTT,CACSSPGGLTDTQYF
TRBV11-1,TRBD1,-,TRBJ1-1,TGTGCCAGCAGCTCCCCGGACAGGGGAGGCACTGAAGCTTTCTTT,CASSSPDRGGTEAFF
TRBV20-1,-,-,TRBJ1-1,TGCAGTGCTTCGTTGGGGGGGAAAGCTTTCTTT,CSASLGGKAFF
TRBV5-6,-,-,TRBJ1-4,TGTGCCAGCAGCGTAAGGACAGCAACTAATGAAAAACTGTTTTTT,CASSVRTATNEKLFF
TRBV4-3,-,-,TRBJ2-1,TGCGCCAGCAGCTTTCAGGCAGCTAACAATGAGCAGTTCTTC,CASSFQAANNEQFF
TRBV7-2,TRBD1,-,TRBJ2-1,TGTGCCAGCAGCCCGGACAGGGGAAGGGAGCAGTTCTTC,CASSPDRGREQFF
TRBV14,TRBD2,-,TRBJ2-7,TGTGCCAGCAGCCAAGGTGGTAGGGCTAGCGGATACGAGCAGTACTTC,CASSQGGRASGYEQYF